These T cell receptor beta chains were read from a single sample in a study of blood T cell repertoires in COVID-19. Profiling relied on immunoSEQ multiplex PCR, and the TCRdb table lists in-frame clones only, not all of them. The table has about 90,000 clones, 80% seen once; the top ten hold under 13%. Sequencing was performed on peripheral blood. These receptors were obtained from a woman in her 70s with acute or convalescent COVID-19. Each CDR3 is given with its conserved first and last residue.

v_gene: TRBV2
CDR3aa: CASRGQGPRAGELFF

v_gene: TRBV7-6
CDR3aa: CASSLGQGTDTQYF

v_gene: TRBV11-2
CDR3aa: CASSSRDRGATNEKLFF

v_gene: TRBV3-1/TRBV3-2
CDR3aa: CASKTGGSYGYTF

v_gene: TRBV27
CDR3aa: CASSLPREGLAKNIQYF

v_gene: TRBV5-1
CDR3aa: CASSLEGRESYNEQFF

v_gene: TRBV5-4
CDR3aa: CASSSKPGLDTGELFF

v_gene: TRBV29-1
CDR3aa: CSVEVWRGRTEAFF

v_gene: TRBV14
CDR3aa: CASSHSGMNTEAFF

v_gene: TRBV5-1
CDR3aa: CASSLLGLAGGSYEQYF

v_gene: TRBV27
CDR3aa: CASSLFASGRGYNEQFF

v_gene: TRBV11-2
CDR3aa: CASSLDRAGGYNEQFF